This section outlines one T cell receptor beta chain sequence together with its context. The source of the sample is a study of blood T cell repertoires in COVID-19. Whole-study context: Samples came from the United States, Italy and Spain, spanning acute and convalescent COVID-19.

Authors' analysis steps: Reference gene primers were amplified, and this amplification served to estimate nucleated cell counts. Only in-frame clones appear in the TCRdb table, and some are missing; sequencing was by immunoSEQ multiplex PCR. The V and J calls and the clone size are those of that table, but D and trimming were determined from the DNA. The sample has approximately 200,000 clones, 84% seen once; the top ten hold 7.5%. Study members were between about 18 and 95 years old and lived in 24 US regions. Two negative PCRs, clearance, or symptom resolution were required of recovered Cohort 3 donors. Sequencing was done on a sample of PBMCs or T cells enriched from blood (not recorded which). The clonotype was recovered from a man aged 35 to 55 who had recovered from COVID-19.

The CDR3 sequence is CASSSDTLNEKLFF. The CDR3 nucleotides read TGTGCCAGCAGCTCCGACACTCTTAATGAAAAACTGTTTTTT. The chain couples TRBV7-6 to TRBJ1-4; the D is unclear. Germline CDR1 is SGHVS and CDR2 is FNYEAQ. The CDR3 has 14 residues. V was trimmed by 4 bases and J by 4 bases, leaving 10 bases between them.